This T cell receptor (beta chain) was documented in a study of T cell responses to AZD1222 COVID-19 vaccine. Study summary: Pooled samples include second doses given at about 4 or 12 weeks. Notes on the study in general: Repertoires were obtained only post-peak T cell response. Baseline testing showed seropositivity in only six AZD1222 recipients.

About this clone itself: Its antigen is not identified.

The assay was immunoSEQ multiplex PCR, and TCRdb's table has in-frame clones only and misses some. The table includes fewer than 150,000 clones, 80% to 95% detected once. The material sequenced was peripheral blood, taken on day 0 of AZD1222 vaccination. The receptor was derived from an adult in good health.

As DNA, the CDR3 is TGTGCCAGTAGTATCCCGGGGAACACTGAAGCTTTCTTT. Translated: CASSIPGNTEAFF. The chain has TRBV19 and TRBJ1-1, with D unclear. Germline V CDR1 and CDR2: LNHDA, SQIVND (reference sequence). This CDR3 comprises 13 residues. The V and J ends lost 3 bases and 1 base respectively, with 6 bases between them.